This T cell receptor (beta chain) is drawn from a study of T cell repertoires in cytomegalovirus infection. On the study more broadly: It was the public TCR beta signatures that indicated both CMV infection and matching HLA type.

This clonotype was detected many times. What it binds is unknown. Whole-study findings and limits: It was HLA-C-restricted CMV-specific TCR beta clonotypes that dominated the response ex vivo. Identification of carriers of CMV plus the relevant HLA was achieved through cumulative public TCR beta family frequency.

TCRdb analysed the reads with MiXCR anew, one entry per CDR3 protein. The sample lists about 400,000 distinct CDR3 sequences, about a sixth occurring once. This TCR derives from a human donor in good health (CMV status not recorded). Some clones in this sample may be carry-over from other donors' samples. Sequencing was done on a sample of PBMCs.

CDR3 sequence (DNA): TGTGCCAGCAGTTTAGGGGGGGCAGGCTACGAGCAGTACTTC. This gives the protein CASSLGGAGYEQYF. The chain couples TRBV12-3 or TRBV12-4 to TRBJ2-7; either TRBD1 or TRBD2 may fit D (6 bases each). The ends were cut back, 1 base at V and 3 bases at J, with 10 bases in the middle. There are 14 residues in the CDR3.